This TCR beta chain stems from a study of blood T cell repertoires in COVID-19. Study-level background: Whether acute or convalescent, the COVID-19 samples came from the United States, Italy and Spain.

Repertoires were generated with immunoSEQ multiplex PCR, while TCRdb's copy carries only in-frame clones and drops some. Of approximately 280,000 clones listed, around 84% are singletons. After removal of 5 bases from V and 1 base from J, the junction contained 17 bases not matched to a gene. CDR1 and CDR2 from the germline V gene are MDHEN and SYDVKM. The CDR3 has 19 residues. Followed over time, Seattle patients had been enrolled while infection was active. Sample: peripheral blood. The source of this sequence is a human donor with COVID-19, enrolled during active disease. The donor label of this sample is uncertain. This chain uses TRBV28 with TRBJ2-4; TRBD2 aligns across 7 bases. The DNA of the CDR3 is TGTGCCAGCAGTCCAGACCTTTGGGGAGGGGATGTGGCCAAAAACATTCAGTACTTC. It specifies CASSPDLWGGDVAKNIQYF.